This T cell receptor beta chain was found in a study of cytomegalovirus exposure and HLA in healthy donors. Produced via immunoSEQ multiplex PCR; TCRdb's table is partial and in-frame only. Of some 120,000 clones listed, 75% to 90% were seen once; the top ten hold 1.1%. The V gene lost 0 bases and the J gene lost 4 bases, with 10 bases spanning the gap. The CDR3 consists of 15 residues. The germline V gene has CDR1 LGHNA and CDR2 YNFKEQ. Sequencing was performed on PBMCs. This TCR was recovered from a woman between 18 and 29 years old in good health and CMV-seronegative. The chain has TRBV4-2 and TRBJ2-1; D uncertain. The CDR3 region is CASSQEAQRYNEQFF. CDR3 bases: TGTGCCAGCAGCCAAGAAGCTCAGCGTTACAATGAGCAGTTCTTC.